These T cell receptor beta chains were read from a single sample in a study of shared T cell receptors in the human thymus. Clones were sequenced by immunoSEQ multiplex PCR, and TCRdb holds only the in-frame ones, with some missing. The sample gives under 850,000 clones, roughly 90% of which show up once; 0.008% to 0.011% is in the top ten. A further study also used this sample, focusing on human thymus T cells.

The sample consisted of thymocytes. All receptors derive from a boy younger than two with a congenital heart defect. Both conserved end residues are trimmed from each CDR3. D genes are given only for firm matches.

j_gene: TRBJ2-7
v_gene: TRBV7-9
d_gene: -
CDR3aa: ASSEQGPWGEQY

j_gene: TRBJ2-3
v_gene: TRBV5-1
d_gene: TRBD2
CDR3aa: ASSQGTSGRDTDTQY

j_gene: TRBJ2-2
v_gene: TRBV2
d_gene: TRBD1
CDR3aa: ASSEGGQGAHTNTGELF

j_gene: TRBJ1-2
v_gene: TRBV7-2
d_gene: TRBD1
CDR3aa: ASSLGDRGPGYT

j_gene: TRBJ2-7
v_gene: TRBV4-2
d_gene: TRBD2
CDR3aa: ASSPGLAGFTDDCRHYCEQY

j_gene: TRBJ1-4
v_gene: TRBV4-2
d_gene: TRBD1
CDR3aa: ASSQSTGTGGEKLF

j_gene: TRBJ2-7
v_gene: TRBV11-2
d_gene: -
CDR3aa: ASSLRETEPEQY

j_gene: TRBJ2-1
v_gene: TRBV2
d_gene: -
CDR3aa: ASSAPETYNEQF

j_gene: TRBJ2-1
v_gene: TRBV28
d_gene: -
CDR3aa: ATLSRRNEQF

j_gene: TRBJ1-5
v_gene: TRBV19
d_gene: TRBD1
CDR3aa: ASKAQGVGQPQH

j_gene: TRBJ1-4
v_gene: TRBV5-1
d_gene: TRBD1
CDR3aa: ASSWTGAIATNEKLF

j_gene: TRBJ2-5
v_gene: TRBV11-2
d_gene: -
CDR3aa: ASSLYREETQY

j_gene: TRBJ1-2
v_gene: TRBV10-3
d_gene: -
CDR3aa: AISEQGPNYGYT

j_gene: TRBJ2-5
v_gene: TRBV28
d_gene: -
CDR3aa: ASSLFQGQETQY

j_gene: TRBJ1-1
v_gene: TRBV4-2
d_gene: TRBD1
CDR3aa: ASSHRDSNTEAF

j_gene: TRBJ2-1
v_gene: TRBV7-2
d_gene: TRBD2
CDR3aa: ASSPRDASGRGGNEQF

j_gene: TRBJ1-1
v_gene: TRBV5-1
d_gene: -
CDR3aa: ASSFLGGPNTEAF

j_gene: TRBJ2-7
v_gene: TRBV11-2
d_gene: TRBD1
CDR3aa: ASSLGAPPTGESS

j_gene: TRBJ2-5
v_gene: TRBV11-2
d_gene: TRBD2
CDR3aa: ASSLDLAGGPAETQY

j_gene: TRBJ2-1
v_gene: TRBV25-1
d_gene: -
CDR3aa: AGSAGWAIYNEQF

j_gene: TRBJ2-4
v_gene: TRBV29-1
d_gene: TRBD1
CDR3aa: SVVKLQGVAKNIQY

j_gene: TRBJ1-1
v_gene: TRBV6-5
d_gene: -
CDR3aa: ASSYFGRGVDPF

j_gene: TRBJ1-2
v_gene: TRBV6-5
d_gene: TRBD1
CDR3aa: ASSTRGRNYGYT

j_gene: TRBJ2-7
v_gene: TRBV4-1
d_gene: TRBD1
CDR3aa: ASSHDFGTGGSYEQY

j_gene: TRBJ2-1
v_gene: TRBV2
d_gene: -
CDR3aa: ASSDLGASHNEQF

j_gene: TRBJ2-7
v_gene: TRBV10-2
d_gene: -
CDR3aa: ASSGDKGLLSYEQY

j_gene: TRBJ2-7
v_gene: TRBV10-3
d_gene: TRBD2
CDR3aa: AVAGGYEQY

j_gene: TRBJ2-3
v_gene: TRBV7-2
d_gene: TRBD2
CDR3aa: ASSPPQRDFTDTQY

j_gene: TRBJ2-1
v_gene: TRBV27
d_gene: -
CDR3aa: ASSLAWRGENNEQF

j_gene: TRBJ2-2
v_gene: TRBV18
d_gene: TRBD2
CDR3aa: ASSPGGRRGGTGELF

j_gene: TRBJ2-1
v_gene: TRBV10-1
d_gene: TRBD2
CDR3aa: ASRKSIAGAYNEQF

j_gene: TRBJ2-3
v_gene: TRBV15
d_gene: -
CDR3aa: ATSEGRGTDTQY

j_gene: TRBJ2-5
v_gene: TRBV6-5
d_gene: -
CDR3aa: ASSYSKRRQQY

j_gene: TRBJ2-7
v_gene: TRBV28
d_gene: TRBD2
CDR3aa: ASSPLAGGWEQY

j_gene: TRBJ2-2
v_gene: TRBV7-9
d_gene: TRBD1
CDR3aa: ASSLKGRQGVNGELF

j_gene: TRBJ2-7
v_gene: TRBV11-1
d_gene: -
CDR3aa: ASRVLGRPSYEQY

j_gene: TRBJ2-7
v_gene: TRBV5-4
d_gene: TRBD2
CDR3aa: ASSPLAGDSYEQY

j_gene: TRBJ2-1
v_gene: TRBV13
d_gene: -
CDR3aa: ATSFLWRGNEQF

j_gene: TRBJ1-2
v_gene: TRBV29-1
d_gene: -
CDR3aa: SIALTNYGYT

j_gene: TRBJ1-5
v_gene: TRBV12-1
d_gene: -
CDR3aa: ASSPPAAASGVSNQPQH

j_gene: TRBJ2-7
v_gene: TRBV9
d_gene: TRBD2
CDR3aa: ASSAVWSGRELGEQY

j_gene: -
v_gene: TRBV2
d_gene: -
CDR3aa: ASFQTPRTHEQY

j_gene: TRBJ2-7
v_gene: TRBV27
d_gene: TRBD2
CDR3aa: ASSLGTRGSEQY

j_gene: -
v_gene: TRBV4-3
d_gene: -
CDR3aa: ASSQWGQGSYEQY

j_gene: TRBJ2-7
v_gene: TRBV13
d_gene: -
CDR3aa: ATGYEQY

j_gene: TRBJ2-3
v_gene: TRBV10-2
d_gene: -
CDR3aa: ASSEPEAQY